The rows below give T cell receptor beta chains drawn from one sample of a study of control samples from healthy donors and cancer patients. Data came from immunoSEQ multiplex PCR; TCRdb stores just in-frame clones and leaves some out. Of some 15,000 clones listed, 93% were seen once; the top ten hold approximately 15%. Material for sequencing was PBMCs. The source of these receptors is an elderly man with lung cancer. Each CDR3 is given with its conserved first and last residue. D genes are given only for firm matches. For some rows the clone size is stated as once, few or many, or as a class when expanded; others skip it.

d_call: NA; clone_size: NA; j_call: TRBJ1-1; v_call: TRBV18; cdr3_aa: CASSQGQGVEAFF; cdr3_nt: TGTGCCAGCTCACAAGGTCAGGGAGTTGAAGCTTTCTTT
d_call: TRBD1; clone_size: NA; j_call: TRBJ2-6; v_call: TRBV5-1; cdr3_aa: CASSLNTGGLSGANVLTF; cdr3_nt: TGCGCCAGCAGCTTGAACACAGGGGGTTTATCTGGGGCCAACGTCCTGACTTTC
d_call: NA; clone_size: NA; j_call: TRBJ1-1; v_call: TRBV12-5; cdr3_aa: CASGLGRQGKTEAFF; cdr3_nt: TGTGCTAGTGGTTTGGGGAGGCAGGGGAAGACTGAAGCTTTCTTT
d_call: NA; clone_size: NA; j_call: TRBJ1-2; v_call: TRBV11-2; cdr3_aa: CASSSSGTDYGYTF; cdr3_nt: TGTGCCAGCAGCTCATCGGGGACGGACTATGGCTACACCTTC
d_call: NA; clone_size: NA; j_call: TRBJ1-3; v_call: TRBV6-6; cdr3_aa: CASSPGTGSGNTIYF; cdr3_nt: TGTGCCAGCAGTCCCGGGACGGGCTCTGGAAACACCATATATTTT
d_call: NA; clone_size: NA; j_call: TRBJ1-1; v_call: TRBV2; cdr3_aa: CASSEAKRHTEAFF; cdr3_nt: TGTGCCAGCAGTGAAGCAAAGAGGCACACTGAAGCTTTCTTT
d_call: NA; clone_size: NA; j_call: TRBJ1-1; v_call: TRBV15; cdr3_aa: CATSRDWANTEAFF; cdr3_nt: TGTGCCACCAGCAGAGATTGGGCGAACACTGAAGCTTTCTTT
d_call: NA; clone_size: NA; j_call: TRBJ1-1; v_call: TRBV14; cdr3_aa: CASSQGISRGRTNTEAFF; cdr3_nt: TGTGCCAGCAGCCAAGGAATATCTAGGGGGAGGACGAACACTGAAGCTTTCTTT
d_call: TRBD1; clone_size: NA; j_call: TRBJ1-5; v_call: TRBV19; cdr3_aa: CASSIAPGTGAGYNQPQHF; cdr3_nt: TGTGCCAGTAGTATAGCTCCTGGGACAGGGGCAGGGTACAATCAGCCCCAGCATTTT
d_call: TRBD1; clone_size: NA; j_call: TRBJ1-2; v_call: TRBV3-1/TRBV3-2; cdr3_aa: CASGQGIRDRAYGYTF; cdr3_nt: TGTGCCAGCGGCCAAGGGATCCGGGACAGGGCCTATGGCTACACCTTC
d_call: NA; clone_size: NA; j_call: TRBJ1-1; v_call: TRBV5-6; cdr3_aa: CASSRGPLSEAFF; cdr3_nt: TGTGCCAGCAGTAGGGGCCCCCTAAGTGAAGCTTTCTTT
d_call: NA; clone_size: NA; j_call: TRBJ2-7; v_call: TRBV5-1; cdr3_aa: CASSLGEGSDEQYF; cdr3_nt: TGCGCCAGCAGCTTGGGAGAGGGGAGCGACGAGCAGTACTTC
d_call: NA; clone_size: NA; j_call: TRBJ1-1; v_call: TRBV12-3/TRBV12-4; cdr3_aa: CASTGLDLNGFF; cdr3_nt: TGTGCCAGTACAGGGCTAGATTTGAACGGTTTCTTT
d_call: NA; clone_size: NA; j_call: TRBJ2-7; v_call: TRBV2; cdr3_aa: CASSDWTQSYEQYF; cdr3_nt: TGTGCCAGCAGTGACTGGACTCAATCCTACGAGCAGTACTTC
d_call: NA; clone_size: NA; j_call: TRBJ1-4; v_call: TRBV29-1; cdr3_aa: CSATGNIRVPNEKLFF; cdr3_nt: TGCAGCGCCACTGGAAATATCAGGGTACCTAATGAAAAACTGTTTTTT
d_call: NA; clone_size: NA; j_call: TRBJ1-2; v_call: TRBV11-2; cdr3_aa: CASSLAGGNYGYTF; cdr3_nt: TGTGCCAGCAGCTTAGCCGGCGGGAACTATGGCTACACCTTC
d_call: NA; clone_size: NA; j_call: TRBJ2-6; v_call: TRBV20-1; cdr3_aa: CSASQGSSGANVLTF; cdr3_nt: TGCAGTGCTAGTCAGGGAAGCTCTGGGGCCAACGTCCTGACTTTC
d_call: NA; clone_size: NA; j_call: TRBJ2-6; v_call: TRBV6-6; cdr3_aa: CASSYTGQNPANVLTF; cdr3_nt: TGTGCCAGCAGTTATACAGGACAGAATCCGGCCAACGTCCTGACTTTC
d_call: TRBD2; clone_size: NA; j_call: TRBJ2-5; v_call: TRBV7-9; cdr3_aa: CASSRGGAQSRETQYF; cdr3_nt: TGTGCCAGCAGCCGCGGGGGGGCCCAAAGCCGAGAGACCCAGTACTTC
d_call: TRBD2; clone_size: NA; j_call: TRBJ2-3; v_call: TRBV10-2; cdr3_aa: CASRGTSGREDTQYF; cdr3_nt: TGCGCCAGCAGAGGGACTAGCGGACGGGAAGATACGCAGTATTTT
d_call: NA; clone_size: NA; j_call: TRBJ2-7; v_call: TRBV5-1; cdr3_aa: CASSLGTRPTGEQYF; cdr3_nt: TGCGCCAGCAGCTTGGGGACAAGACCGACGGGGGAGCAGTACTTC
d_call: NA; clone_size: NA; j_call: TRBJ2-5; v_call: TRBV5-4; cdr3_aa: CASSLWETQYF; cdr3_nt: TGTGCCAGCAGCTTGTGGGAGACCCAGTACTTC
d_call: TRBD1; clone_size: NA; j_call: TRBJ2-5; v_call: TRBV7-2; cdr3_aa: CASSSGQQETQYF; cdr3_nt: TGTGCCAGCAGCTCGGGACAGCAAGAGACCCAGTACTTC
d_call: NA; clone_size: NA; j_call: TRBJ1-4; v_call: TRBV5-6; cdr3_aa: CASSLVVRGDEKLFF; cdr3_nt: TGTGCCAGCAGCTTGGTGGTCCGTGGGGATGAAAAACTGTTTTTT
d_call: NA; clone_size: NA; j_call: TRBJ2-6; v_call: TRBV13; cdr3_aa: CASHHKGSGANVLTF; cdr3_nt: TGTGCCAGCCACCACAAGGGCTCTGGGGCCAACGTCCTGACTTTC
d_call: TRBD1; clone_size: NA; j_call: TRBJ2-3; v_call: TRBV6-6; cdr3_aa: CASKRQGAGTDTQYF; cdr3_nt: TGTGCCAGCAAACGACAGGGGGCGGGCACAGATACGCAGTATTTT
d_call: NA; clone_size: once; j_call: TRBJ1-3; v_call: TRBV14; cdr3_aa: CASSQEASGNTIYF; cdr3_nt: TGTGCCAGCAGCCAAGAAGCCAGCGGAAACACCATATATTTT
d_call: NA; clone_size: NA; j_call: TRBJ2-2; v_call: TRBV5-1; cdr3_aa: CASTPPGGASGGELFF; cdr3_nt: TGCGCCAGTACACCTCCTGGGGGAGCGTCGGGCGGGGAGCTGTTTTTT
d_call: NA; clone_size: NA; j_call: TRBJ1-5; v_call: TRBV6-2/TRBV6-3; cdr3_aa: CASSYLGAYQPQHF; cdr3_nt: TGTGCCAGCAGTTACCTCGGGGCATATCAGCCCCAGCATTTT
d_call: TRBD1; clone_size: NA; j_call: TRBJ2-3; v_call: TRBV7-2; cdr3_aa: CASSLAQGGADTQYF; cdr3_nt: TGTGCCAGCAGCTTAGCGCAAGGGGGCGCAGATACGCAGTATTTT
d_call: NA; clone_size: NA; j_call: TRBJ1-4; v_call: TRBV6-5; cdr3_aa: CASSYSGSNEKLFF; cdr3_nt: TGTGCCAGCAGTTACTCTGGGTCTAATGAAAAACTGTTTTTT
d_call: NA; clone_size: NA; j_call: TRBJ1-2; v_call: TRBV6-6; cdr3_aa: CASSPHLGRPYGYTF; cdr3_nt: TGTGCCAGCAGTCCTCACCTCGGCCGGCCGTATGGCTACACCTTC
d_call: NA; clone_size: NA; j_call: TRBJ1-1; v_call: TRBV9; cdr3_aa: CASSSAMNTEAFF; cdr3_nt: TGTGCCAGCAGCTCTGCCATGAACACTGAAGCTTTCTTT
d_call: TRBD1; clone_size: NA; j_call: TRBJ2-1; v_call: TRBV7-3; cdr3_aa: CASSFPGTGGEQFF; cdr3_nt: TGTGCCAGCAGCTTCCCGGGGACAGGGGGTGAGCAGTTCTTC
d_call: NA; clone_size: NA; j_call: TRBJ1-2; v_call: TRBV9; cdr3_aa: CASSAQGVWGYGYTF; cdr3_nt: TGTGCCAGCAGCGCCCAGGGAGTTTGGGGGTATGGCTACACCTTC
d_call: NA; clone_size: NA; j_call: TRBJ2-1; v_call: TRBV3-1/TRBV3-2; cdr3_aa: CASRDYGDEQFF; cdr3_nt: TGTGCCAGCAGGGACTATGGCGATGAGCAGTTCTTC
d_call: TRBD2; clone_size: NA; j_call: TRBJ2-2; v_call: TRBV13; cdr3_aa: CASSSGLAGVRTGELFF; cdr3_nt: TGTGCCAGCAGCTCGGGACTAGCGGGGGTTCGGACCGGGGAGCTGTTTTTT
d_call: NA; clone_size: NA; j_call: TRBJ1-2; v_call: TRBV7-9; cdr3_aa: CASSQGSGSSAGGYTF; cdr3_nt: TGTGCCAGCAGCCAGGGTTCTGGATCTAGTGCCGGGGGCTACACCTTC
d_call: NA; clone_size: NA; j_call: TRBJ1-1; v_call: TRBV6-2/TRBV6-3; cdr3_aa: CASSHGGSEAFF; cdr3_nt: TGTGCCAGCAGCCACGGGGGGAGCGAAGCTTTCTTT
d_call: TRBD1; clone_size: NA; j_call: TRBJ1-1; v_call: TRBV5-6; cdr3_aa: CASSLGDRENTEAFF; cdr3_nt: TGTGCCAGCAGCTTGGGGGACAGGGAGAACACTGAAGCTTTCTTT
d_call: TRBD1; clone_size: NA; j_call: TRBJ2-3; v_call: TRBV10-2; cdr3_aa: CASSDRTGADTQYF; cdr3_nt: TGCGCCAGCAGTGACAGGACAGGGGCCGATACGCAGTATTTT
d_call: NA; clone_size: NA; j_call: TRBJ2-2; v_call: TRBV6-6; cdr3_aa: CASSDSGAGELFF; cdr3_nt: TGTGCCAGCAGTGATTCAGGGGCCGGGGAGCTGTTTTTT
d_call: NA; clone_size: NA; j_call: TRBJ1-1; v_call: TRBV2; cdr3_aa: CASSVRNTEAFF; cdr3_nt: TGTGCCAGCAGTGTCCGGAACACTGAAGCTTTCTTT
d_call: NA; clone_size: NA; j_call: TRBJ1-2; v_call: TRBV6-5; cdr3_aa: CASSRSYGYTF; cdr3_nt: TGTGCCAGCAGTCGGAGCTATGGCTACACCTTC
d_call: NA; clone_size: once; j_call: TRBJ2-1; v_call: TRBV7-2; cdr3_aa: CASSPAGAFGGEQFF; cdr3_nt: TGTGCCAGCAGCCCTGCAGGGGCCTTTGGGGGAGAGCAGTTCTTC
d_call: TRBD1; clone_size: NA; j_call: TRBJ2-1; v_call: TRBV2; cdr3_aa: CASRTGAGEQFF; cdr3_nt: TGTGCCAGCAGGACAGGGGCAGGTGAGCAGTTCTTC
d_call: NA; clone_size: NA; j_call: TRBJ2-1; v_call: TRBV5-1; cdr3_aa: CASSLSTDEQFF; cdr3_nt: TGCGCCAGCAGCTTGAGCACCGATGAGCAGTTCTTC